This T cell receptor beta chain was sequenced for a study of cytomegalovirus exposure and HLA in healthy donors. Study findings and constraints: Previously analyzed data showed that most TCR beta V segments were productive at a frequency of about 87% or about 30%. Analysis performed later showed TCR beta chains linked to HLA being more clonally expanded than equally common others. Researchers counted 164 TCR beta chains as cytomegalovirus-associated. CMV antigen specificity of three CMV-associated chains was confirmed in vitro.

Details on this clone: The antigen remains unidentified.

PCR involved 60 Vbeta and 13 Jbeta primers. The table came from immunoSEQ multiplex PCR; TCRdb's copy has only in-frame clones and leaves some out. Among about 110,000 clones, roughly 70% were seen once, and the ten largest hold just over 8.5%. The CDR3 totals 14 residues. Germline V gives CDR1 SGHDT, CDR2 YYEEEE. V lost 2 bases and J lost 4; bases outside the gene matches: 6. The V gene is TRBV5-6, the J gene TRBJ2-7, with 7 positions matching TRBD1. The sequence came from a young man in good health and CMV-seropositive. The material sequenced was PBMCs. CDR3 coding DNA: TGTGCCAGCAGCTTACAGGGGAATGAGTACGAGCAGTACGTC. It specifies CASSLQGNEYEQYV.